This T cell receptor beta chain was sequenced during a study of cytomegalovirus exposure and HLA in healthy donors. Germline V gene sequence: CDR1 SNHLY, CDR2 FYNNEI. This CDR3 region has 14 residues. The J segment lost 2 bases and the V segment lost 7 bases, leaving 8 bases of the junction unmatched. A multiplex PCR was run with 60 Vbeta primers and 13 Jbeta primers. The method was immunoSEQ multiplex PCR; TCRdb's version includes in-frame clones alone and lacks a portion of them. This sample has 150,000 to 250,000 clones, with approximately 78% found just once. The sequencing input was PBMCs. The chain couples TRBV2 to TRBJ2-7; 7 nucleotides agree with TRBD1. This TCR came from a woman aged 45-60 years in good health and CMV-seropositive. The CDR3 is CASIPGTAPYEQYF. The DNA for the CDR3 is TGTGCCAGCATCCCCGGGACAGCCCCCTACGAGCAGTACTTC.